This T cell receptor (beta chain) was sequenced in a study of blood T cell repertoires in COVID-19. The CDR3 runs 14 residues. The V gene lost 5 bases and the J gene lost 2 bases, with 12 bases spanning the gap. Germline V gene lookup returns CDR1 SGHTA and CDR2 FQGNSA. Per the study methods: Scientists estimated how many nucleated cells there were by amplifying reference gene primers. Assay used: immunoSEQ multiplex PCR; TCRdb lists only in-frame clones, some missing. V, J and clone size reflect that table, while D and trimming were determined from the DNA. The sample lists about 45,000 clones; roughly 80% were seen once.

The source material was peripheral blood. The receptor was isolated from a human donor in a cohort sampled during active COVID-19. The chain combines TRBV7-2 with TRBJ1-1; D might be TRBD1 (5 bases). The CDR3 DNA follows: TGTGCCAGCAGCCGCCCCACAGGAAACACTGAAGCTTTCTTT. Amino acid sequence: CASSRPTGNTEAFF.